These 32 T cell receptor beta chains share one sample of origin, sequenced in a study of PD-L1 blockade in urothelial cancer. Time point reported: peripheral blood 6 weeks after treatment start. Produced via immunoSEQ multiplex PCR; TCRdb's table is partial and in-frame only. The data contain fewer than 50,000 clones, roughly 89% of them singletons. The starting material was PBMCs, obtained around atezolizumab (anti-PD-L1) treatment. These receptors originate from a man between 65 and 80 years old with urothelial cancer.

The chain has TRBV5-8 and TRBJ2-2; 8 bases align to TRBD1. Trimming cost V 4 bases and J 5 bases; bases outside gene matches: 4. CDR1 is SGHTS and CDR2 is YDEGEE in the germline V gene. The length of the CDR3 is 14 residues. The CDR3 region has the DNA TGTGCCAGCAGCCGTCGACAGGGGACCGGGGAGCTGTTTTTT. It codes for CASSRRQGTGELFF. Full variable domain (outside the CDR3, taken from reference TRBV5-8 and TRBJ2-2): EAGVTQSPTHLIKTRGQQATLRCSPISGHTSVYWYQQALGLGLQFLLWYDEGEERNRGNFPPRFSGRQFPNYSSELNVNALELEDSALYLCASSRRQGTGELFFGEGSRLTVL.

This chain joins TRBV5-1 and TRBJ2-3; TRBD2 matches at 7 bases. CDR1 and CDR2 (germline): SGHRS, YFSETQ. This CDR3 has 15 residues. V shed 3 bases, J shed 0 bases, and the junction held 4 bases outside the gene matches. The CDR3 spells CASSSRLASTDTQYF. For the CDR3, the DNA is TGCGCCAGCAGCTCCCGACTAGCCAGCACAGATACGCAGTATTTT.

This chain joins TRBV29-1 and TRBJ2-7; tentative D call: TRBD2 (5 bases). This CDR3 is 11 amino acids long. CDR1 is SQVTM and CDR2 is ANQGSEA in the germline V gene. V lost 4 bases and J lost 7, with 11 bases in between. The CDR3 sequence is CSVVGSGEQYF. The DNA of the CDR3 is TGCAGCGTTGTTGGGAGTGGGGAGCAGTACTTC.

The V gene is TRBV18, the J gene TRBJ1-4, with TRBD1 matching over 8 bases. This CDR3 has 15 residues. With 3 bases clipped from V and 1 base from J, the junction kept 1 base outside the gene matches. Germline V gene data show CDR1 as KGHSH and CDR2 as LQKENI. The CDR3 sequence: CASSPRGRTNEKLFF. In nucleotides, the CDR3 is TGTGCCAGCTCACCCAGGGGGCGAACTAATGAAAAACTGTTTTTT.

The chain recombines TRBV7-9 with TRBJ2-1; D possibly corresponds to TRBD1 (6 bases). The CDR3 runs 15 residues. V shed 6 bases and J shed 0 bases, with 12 bases lying between them. Germline loops: CDR1 SEHNR, CDR2 FQNEAQ (reference sequence). The CDR3 DNA follows: TGTGCCAGCAGTTTGGACAGCATCTCCTACAATGAGCAGTTCTTC. This encodes CASSLDSISYNEQFF.

The rearrangement joins TRBV7-9 to TRBJ2-7, with TRBD1 matching 10 bases. The V gene's germline CDR1 is SEHNR and CDR2 FQNEAQ (reference sequence). V was pared by 1 base and J by 6 bases, with 3 bases of the junction left unmatched. The CDR3 is 14 residues long. CDR3 sequence: CASSLVDRGVEQYF. The CDR3 DNA reads TGTGCCAGCAGCTTAGTGGACAGGGGGGTCGAGCAGTACTTC.

V and J are TRBV19 and TRBJ2-1, with 12 positions matching TRBD2. This CDR3 comprises 15 residues. V lost 1 base and J lost 7; bases outside the gene matches: 2. Germline V lookup: CDR1 LNHDA, CDR2 SQIVND (reference sequence). The CDR3 is CASSIVLAGGNEQFF. The CDR3 DNA is TGTGCCAGTAGTATAGTTCTAGCGGGAGGGAATGAGCAGTTCTTC.

The V call is TRBV7-9, the J call TRBJ2-1, with D perhaps matching TRBD1 (6 bases). V lost 1 base and J 5 bases, leaving 15 bases between the germline ends. The V gene's germline CDR1 is SEHNR and CDR2 FQNEAQ (reference sequence). CDR3 length equals 16 residues. CDR3 loop: CASSLVGRGIDNEQFF. The CDR3 DNA reads TGTGCCAGCAGCTTAGTCGGCAGGGGTATCGACAATGAGCAGTTCTTC.

The CDR3 DNA sequence: TGCGCCAGCAGCCAAGATACCTCCCGGACAGGGGCAATCCACGAGCAGTACTTC. Translation: CASSQDTSRTGAIHEQYF. The gene calls are TRBV4-1 and TRBJ2-7; 9 nucleotides line up with TRBD1. Germline-derived CDR1 and CDR2 are MGHRA and YSYEKL. V shed 0 bases and J 5 bases; nucleotides not matched to a gene: 14. The CDR3 runs 18 residues.

This chain links TRBV5-1 with TRBJ2-3; 9 nucleotides line up with TRBD1. V lost 4 bases and J lost 4; bases outside the gene matches: 10. The CDR3 runs to 16 residues. Germline loops: CDR1 SGHRS, CDR2 YFSETQ. CDR3 region: CASSETGGVIADTQYF. The DNA of the CDR3 is TGCGCCAGCAGCGAAACAGGGGGCGTAATCGCAGATACGCAGTATTTT.

V gene TRBV6-4 combines with J gene TRBJ1-2; D remains ambiguous. CDR3 length: 13 amino acids. The V and J ends lost 3 bases and 6 bases respectively, with 11 bases between them. Looked up from germline, CDR1 is MRHNA and CDR2 is SNTAGT. Here the CDR3 reads CASSDEGGNGYTF. The CDR3, as DNA: TGTGCCAGCAGTGATGAGGGAGGGAATGGCTACACCTTC.

DNA for the CDR3: TGTGCCAGCAGTCCAGCGGGAGGATCCACAGATACGCAGTATTTT. This sequence encodes CASSPAGGSTDTQYF. V gene TRBV28 combines with J gene TRBJ2-3; 9 bases match TRBD2. The V segment lost 5 bases and the J segment 2 bases; nucleotides outside the gene matches: 5. From germline, CDR1 is MDHEN and CDR2 SYDVKM. The CDR3 consists of 15 residues.

V usage is TRBV7-3 and J usage is TRBJ2-5; D not certain. CDR3 length: 13 amino acids. Germline CDR1 and CDR2: SGHTA and FQGTGA. Trimming shortened V by 4 bases and J by 2 bases, and 8 bases separated the two germline ends. The CDR3 sequence: CASSSSPQETQYF. The CDR3 nucleotides read TGTGCCAGCAGCTCGAGTCCTCAAGAGACCCAGTACTTC.

This clone has only one observation. The V call is TRBV28, the J call TRBJ1-3, with 8 positions matching TRBD1. The germline V gene has CDR1 MDHEN and CDR2 SYDVKM. Trimming cost V 7 bases and J 3 bases; bases outside gene matches: 8. This CDR3 has 15 amino acids. DNA for the CDR3: TGTGCCAGCACTAGCGCAGGGGGCGTTGGAAACACCATATATTTT. It translates to CASTSAGGVGNTIYF.

The chain has TRBV5-1 and TRBJ2-7, with D possibly matching TRBD2 (5 bases). The germline V gene encodes CDR1 SGHRS and CDR2 YFSETQ. Between the trimmed V and J ends, which lost 3 bases and 2 bases, there was a span of 9 bases. The CDR3 extends over 13 amino acids. This CDR3 reads CASSSGEPYEQYF. In nucleotides, the CDR3 is TGCGCCAGCAGCTCCGGGGAACCCTACGAGCAGTACTTC. The full variable domain, completed using reference TRBV5-1 and TRBJ2-7, is KAGVTQTPRYLIKTRGQQVTLSCSPISGHRSVSWYQQTPGQGLQFLFEYFSETQRNKGNFPGRFSGRQFSNSRSEMNVSTLELGDSALYLCASSSGEPYEQYFGPGTRLTVT.

This chain connects TRBV7-9 to TRBJ2-5, with 14 nucleotides matching TRBD2. Trimming took 5 bases from V and 4 from J; bases not matched to a gene: 9. CDR1 SEHNR and CDR2 FQNEAQ come from the germline V gene (reference sequence). This CDR3 region has 17 residues. CDR3 coding DNA: TGTGCCAGCAGCGGCCCCGGACTAGCGGGAGGAGGAGAGACCCAGTACTTC. As protein: CASSGPGLAGGGETQYF.

This chain links TRBV7-9 with TRBJ2-3; 11 positions match TRBD2. The CDR3 has 15 amino acids. Trimming at V came to 5 bases and at J to 5 bases, leaving 6 bases not matched to a gene. Germline V gene lookup returns CDR1 SEHNR and CDR2 FQNEAQ (reference sequence). CDR3 coding DNA: TGTGCCAGCAGCCTACTTAGCGGGAGGGAAGATACGCAGTATTTT. Amino acid sequence: CASSLLSGREDTQYF.

This chain uses TRBV28 with TRBJ1-2, with TRBD1 identical over 9 bases. With V trimmed by 3 bases and J by 7 bases, 6 bases remained unmatched. The length of the CDR3 is 14 residues. Germline CDR1 is MDHEN and CDR2 is SYDVKM. This CDR3 reads CASSLGGTGPGYTF. The CDR3 DNA reads TGTGCCAGCAGTTTGGGAGGGACAGGGCCTGGCTACACCTTC.

This sequence joins TRBV18 and TRBJ2-5; 11 bases match TRBD2. The ends lost 0 bases at V and 4 bases at J; junction bases unmatched: 4. This CDR3 is built from 16 residues. The germline gives CDR1 KGHSH, CDR2 LQKENI. For the CDR3, the DNA is TGTGCCAGCTCACCACCTGGACTAGCGGGTGGAGAGACCCAGTACTTC. This gives the protein CASSPPGLAGGETQYF.

This clone was detected only a few times. The chain has TRBV27 and TRBJ2-7; 14 bases fit TRBD2. Germline trimming cut 3 bases from V and 5 bases from J; bases unmatched to any gene: 3. CDR1 and CDR2 from the germline V gene are MNHEY and SMNVEV (reference sequence). CDR3 length equals 15 residues. The CDR3 coding sequence is TGTGCCAGCAGTTTGGGGACTAGCGGGAGTAACGAGCAGTACTTC. Translating it yields CASSLGTSGSNEQYF.

The J gene is TRBJ2-3, the V gene TRBV5-1; D remains ambiguous. The CDR3 runs to 15 residues. V lost 0 bases, J lost 1 base, and 9 bases lay in between. CDR1 SGHRS and CDR2 YFSETQ come from the germline V gene. The CDR3 region has the DNA TGCGCCAGCAGCTTGGCCCCCGCAGGCACAGATACGCAGTATTTT. As protein: CASSLAPAGTDTQYF.

The chain links TRBV7-9 to TRBJ2-1, with TRBD2 matching over 11 bases. Per germline, CDR1 SEHNR and CDR2 FQNEAQ (reference sequence). Trimming removed 5 bases from V and 9 bases from J; junction bases left unmatched: 12. The length of the CDR3 is 16 residues. The DNA for the CDR3 is TGTGCCAGCAGCCCTCACTGGACTAGCGGGTTGGCTGAGCAGTTCTTC. It translates to CASSPHWTSGLAEQFF.

J is TRBJ2-7 and V is TRBV29-1; TRBD2 might be the D (5 bases). This CDR3 comprises 15 residues. Between the trimmed V and J ends, which lost 1 base and 0 bases, there was a span of 13 bases. The V gene's germline CDR1 is SQVTM and CDR2 ANQGSEA. CDR3 in DNA: TGCAGCGTTGAAGGTCGCGGGCCCAGCTCCTACGAGCAGTACTTC. It codes for CSVEGRGPSSYEQYF.

This chain links TRBV5-4 with TRBJ2-7; 11 bases map to TRBD2. Trimming at V came to 4 bases and at J to 5 bases, leaving 5 bases not matched to a gene. Per germline, CDR1 SGHNT and CDR2 YYREEE (reference sequence). The CDR3 is 14 amino acids. CDR3 amino acids: CASSRGTSGNEQYF. The CDR3 bases are TGTGCCAGCAGCAGGGGGACTAGCGGTAACGAGCAGTACTTC. Full variable domain (missing parts from reference TRBV5-4 and TRBJ2-7): ETGVTQSPTHLIKTRGQQVTLRCSSQSGHNTVSWYQQALGQGPQFIFQYYREEENGRGNFPPRFSGLQFPNYSSELNVNALELDDSALYLCASSRGTSGNEQYFGPGTRLTVT.

In DNA, the CDR3 is TGTGCCTGGAGTCCAGGACTAGCGGGAGTGGATACGCAGTATTTT. Amino acids: CAWSPGLAGVDTQYF. The chain has TRBV30 and TRBJ2-3, with TRBD2 matching over 13 bases. Trimming cost V 2 bases and J 6 bases; bases outside gene matches: 5. The CDR3 is made up of 15 amino acids. Germline lookup yields CDR1 GTSNPN and CDR2 SVGIG (reference sequence).

V is TRBV6-1 and J is TRBJ2-3; 10 positions match TRBD2. V shed 10 bases and J 3 bases; nucleotides not matched to a gene: 4. The CDR3 consists of 13 residues. The V gene's germline CDR1 is MNHNS and CDR2 SASEGT. The CDR3 region is CATQTSGTDTQYF. The CDR3 nucleotides read TGTGCCACCCAGACTAGCGGGACAGATACGCAGTATTTT.

The V and J genes are TRBV19 and TRBJ2-3, with 8 bases fitting TRBD2. J lost 2 bases, V lost 3 bases, and 7 bases had no gene match. The CDR3 length is 16 residues. Germline-derived CDR1 and CDR2 are LNHDA and SQIVND (reference sequence). The DNA of the CDR3 is TGTGCCAGTAGTATCCGGAAGACTAGCGACACAGATACGCAGTATTTT. Protein sequence: CASSIRKTSDTDTQYF.

This clone was picked up one time. V and J are TRBV2 and TRBJ2-5; 7 nucleotides match TRBD2. The V and J ends lost 8 bases and 1 base, in that order; junction bases with no gene match: 7. Germline assignment: CDR1 SNHLY and CDR2 FYNNEI. The CDR3 sequence is 14 residues long. Here the CDR3 DNA reads TGTGCCAGCGAAGCGGGGACGTTCCAAGAGACCCAGTACTTC. This codes for CASEAGTFQETQYF. The variable domain in full, with the rest retrieved from reference TRBV2 and TRBJ2-5, is EPEVTQTPSHQVTQMGQEVILRCVPISNHLYFYWYRQILGQKVEFLVSFYNNEISEKSEIFDDQFSVERPDGSNFTLKIRSTKLEDSAMYFCASEAGTFQETQYFGPGTRLLVL.

This chain uses TRBV9 with TRBJ2-5, with 7 bases matching TRBD2. CDR1 SGDLS and CDR2 YYNGEE come from the germline V gene. The CDR3 spans 14 residues. Trimming cost V 0 bases and J 7 bases; bases outside gene matches: 6. The CDR3 sequence is CASSVGRESRTQYF. DNA of the CDR3: TGTGCCAGCAGCGTAGGGCGGGAGTCGCGGACCCAGTACTTC.

The chain combines TRBV4-2 with TRBJ2-3; D is undetermined. Germline CDR1 and CDR2: LGHNA and YNFKEQ. The CDR3 totals 14 residues. V lost 10 bases and J lost 1, with 15 bases in between. The CDR3, as DNA: TGTGCCACCGCGAGAGGAGAAGGCACAGATACGCAGTATTTT. Translation gives CATARGEGTDTQYF.

The rearrangement joins TRBV5-1 to TRBJ2-6; a weak D match, TRBD1 (6 bases). In germline, CDR1 is SGHRS, CDR2 YFSETQ. The CDR3 contains 17 residues. The ends were cut back, 0 bases at V and 0 bases at J, with 10 bases in the middle. This chain's CDR3 is CASSLGRGYSGANVLTF. The CDR3 DNA reads as TGCGCCAGCAGCTTGGGCAGGGGCTACTCTGGGGCCAACGTCCTGACTTTC.

This clone occurred once. The chain couples TRBV28 to TRBJ1-3, with a weak D call TRBD1 (5 bases). Germline lookup yields CDR1 MDHEN and CDR2 SYDVKM. Trimming shortened V by 3 bases and J by 5 bases, and 17 bases separated the two germline ends. This CDR3 region has 16 residues. The CDR3 nucleotides read TGTGCCAGCAGTTTCGGGGACGGGACTAGGCGAAACACCATATATTTT. Its translation is CASSFGDGTRRNTIYF.